A single sample gave rise to the 13 T cell receptor beta chains below, sequenced in a study of glioma-infiltrating T cells after dendritic cell vaccination. TCRdb's table, derived via immunoSEQ multiplex PCR, lists solely in-frame clones and lacks some. In the table there are about 82,000 clones, around nine tenths of which are singletons. The material was blood, obtained before dendritic cell vaccination. These receptors came from a human donor with glioblastoma.

This clone has just a few counts. This chain links TRBV5-1 with TRBJ2-1, with 7 bases fitting TRBD2. CDR3 length: 15 residues. The germline V gene encodes CDR1 SGHRS and CDR2 YFSETQ. V trimming: 7 bases; J trimming: 2 bases; junction bases outside the gene matches: 9. CDR3 DNA sequence: TGCGCCAGCTGGCGGGAGCCGGGTGCCTACAATGAGCAGTTCTTC. Its translation: CASWREPGAYNEQFF.

The CDR3 DNA reads TGTGCCAGCAGCGGAGGACTAGCGGAAGAGACCCAGTACTTC. It is translated as CASSGGLAEETQYF. The chain carries TRBV9 and TRBJ2-5; 10 nucleotides line up with TRBD2. The CDR3 sequence is 14 residues long. V lost 3 bases, J lost 3 bases, and 2 bases stayed unmatched. Germline CDR1 and CDR2: SGDLS and YYNGEE.

The CDR3 DNA is TGCGCAAGTGCACAGGACCAGAACACTGAAGCTTTCTTT. It yields the protein CASAQDQNTEAFF. The chain combines TRBV5-1 with TRBJ1-1; possible D gene TRBD1, 5 bases. Germline V gene lookup returns CDR1 SGHRS and CDR2 YFSETQ. This CDR3 contains 13 residues.

This chain joins TRBV9 and TRBJ1-2; a possible D gene is TRBD1 (6 bases). V gave up 4 bases and J gave up 4 bases, with 11 bases separating them. CDR1 and CDR2 (germline): SGDLS, YYNGEE. This CDR3 spans 13 amino acids. As DNA, the CDR3 is TGTGCCAGCAGCCCTTCGACAGGCTATGGCTACACCTTC. Translation: CASSPSTGYGYTF.

V and J are TRBV30 and TRBJ2-5; 7 bases line up with TRBD1. The ends lost 2 bases at V and 2 bases at J; junction bases unmatched: 8. This CDR3 contains 15 residues. CDR1 is GTSNPN, CDR2 SVGIG, per germline (reference sequence). The CDR3 region is CAWSPSTGWQETQYF. The CDR3, as DNA: TGTGCCTGGAGTCCGTCGACAGGGTGGCAAGAGACCCAGTACTTC. Full variable domain (rest looked up from reference TRBV30 and TRBJ2-5): SQTIHQWPATLVQPVGSPLSLECTVEGTSNPNLYWYRQAAGRGLQLLFYSVGIGQISSEVPQNLSASRPQDRQFILSSKKLLLSDSGFYLCAWSPSTGWQETQYFGPGTRLLVL.

V gene TRBV6-1 combines with J gene TRBJ2-1; 14 bases agree with TRBD2. Trimming took 6 bases from V and 4 from J; bases not matched to a gene: 2. The germline CDR1 and CDR2 sequences are MNHNS and SASEGT. The CDR3 is 15 residues long. The chain's CDR3 is CASRGLAGGYNEQFF. CDR3 bases: TGTGCCAGCAGAGGACTAGCGGGGGGTTACAATGAGCAGTTCTTC.

This rearrangement joins TRBV27 to TRBJ1-4; TRBD1 aligns across 7 bases. This CDR3 has 15 residues. V was pared by 5 bases and J by 4 bases, with 7 bases of the junction left unmatched. Looked up from germline, CDR1 is MNHEY and CDR2 is SMNVEV (reference sequence). CDR3 sequence: CASSHRDSNNEKLFF. Written as DNA, the CDR3 is TGTGCCAGCAGTCACCGGGACAGTAATAATGAAAAACTGTTTTTT.

The chain is built from TRBV6-6 and TRBJ1-2; a weak D match, TRBD1 (6 bases). Germline assignment: CDR1 MNHNY and CDR2 SVGAGI (reference sequence). The CDR3 totals 13 residues. The V end was cut by 1 base, the J end by 8 bases, with 11 bases between. CDR3 in DNA: TGTGCCAGCAGTTACTTGGGGGCGCGGGGCTACACCTTC. Its protein product is CASSYLGARGYTF.

The rearrangement joins TRBV6-1 to TRBJ1-2, with unresolved D. V was cut by 4 bases and J by 0 bases, with 9 bases left in between. The CDR3 spans 14 residues. The germline CDR1 and CDR2 sequences are MNHNS and SASEGT. CDR3: CASSVPTANYGYTF. CDR3 coding DNA: TGTGCCAGCAGTGTCCCTACAGCTAACTATGGCTACACCTTC.

The chain carries TRBV19 and TRBJ1-2, with D possibly matching TRBD1 (6 bases). The CDR3 has 11 amino acids. Trimming stripped 10 bases from V and 8 bases from J, with 14 bases between. Germline V gene sequence: CDR1 LNHDA, CDR2 SQIVND (reference sequence). CDR3 in amino acids: CATFGQRGYTF. Written as DNA, the CDR3 is TGTGCCACCTTCGGACAGCGGGGCTACACCTTC.

This rearrangement joins TRBV10-2 to TRBJ2-3; tentatively, D is TRBD2 (5 bases). CDR3 length: 14 residues. V gave up 7 bases and J gave up 6 bases, with 17 bases separating them. Germline CDR1 reads WSHSY; CDR2 reads SAAADI. CDR3 DNA sequence: TGCGCCAGCAATCCATCGAGGGAAGCGGATACGCAGTATTTT. Encoded protein: CASNPSREADTQYF.

This clone was seen only a few times. The chain has TRBV6-5 and TRBJ2-3, with D perhaps matching TRBD2 (6 bases). This CDR3 spans 12 amino acids. The germline gives CDR1 MNHEY, CDR2 SVGAGI. V lost 5 bases to trimming and J lost 6 bases, with 9 bases between them. Here the CDR3 reads CASSRRGDTQYF. In DNA, the CDR3 is TGTGCCAGCAGTCGCCGGGGGGATACGCAGTATTTT.

The chain employs TRBV19 and TRBJ1-2; D is uncertain. V lost 1 base to trimming and J lost 3 bases, with 15 bases between them. Germline V gene lookup returns CDR1 LNHDA and CDR2 SQIVND (reference sequence). The CDR3 covers 16 residues. The DNA for the CDR3 is TGTGCCAGTAGTATAGTCGGGAGTAGAACCGACTATGGCTACACCTTC. This gives the protein CASSIVGSRTDYGYTF. Looking up the rest from reference TRBV19 and TRBJ1-2 gives the full variable domain: DGGITQSPKYLFRKEGQNVTLSCEQNLNHDAMYWYRQDPGQGLRLIYYSQIVNDFQKGDIAEGYSVSREKKESFPLTVTSAQKNPTAFYLCASSIVGSRTDYGYTFGSGTRLTVV.